This TCR beta chain was recovered during a study of beta chain features in type 1 diabetes. Study in general: Cell yields, gender and age were similar in healthy donors and patients.

Reverse transcribing all isolated RNA meant expressed TCRB transcripts were sequenced. Data came from immunoSEQ multiplex PCR; TCRdb stores just in-frame clones and leaves some out. The sample holds more than 150,000 clones, about 12% seen once. CDR3 size: 14 residues. V shed 3 bases and J shed 1 base, with 9 bases lying between them. Germline lookup yields CDR1 SGHTA and CDR2 FQGNSA. There are a few counts of this clone. Its specificity is not known. Notes on the study in general: Across all four CD4+ subsets, people with type 1 diabetes showed modestly shorter TCRB CDR3s. PCR might favor shorter templates, but any such skew would affect patients and controls equally.

The rearrangement joins TRBV7-2 to TRBJ1-1; tentative D call: TRBD1 (6 bases). The source material was central memory CD4+ T cells from blood. The sequence derives from a woman under 30 in good health. This CDR3 reads CASSFGTQNTEAFF. Here the CDR3 DNA reads TGTGCCAGCAGCTTCGGGACACAGAACACTGAAGCTTTCTTT.